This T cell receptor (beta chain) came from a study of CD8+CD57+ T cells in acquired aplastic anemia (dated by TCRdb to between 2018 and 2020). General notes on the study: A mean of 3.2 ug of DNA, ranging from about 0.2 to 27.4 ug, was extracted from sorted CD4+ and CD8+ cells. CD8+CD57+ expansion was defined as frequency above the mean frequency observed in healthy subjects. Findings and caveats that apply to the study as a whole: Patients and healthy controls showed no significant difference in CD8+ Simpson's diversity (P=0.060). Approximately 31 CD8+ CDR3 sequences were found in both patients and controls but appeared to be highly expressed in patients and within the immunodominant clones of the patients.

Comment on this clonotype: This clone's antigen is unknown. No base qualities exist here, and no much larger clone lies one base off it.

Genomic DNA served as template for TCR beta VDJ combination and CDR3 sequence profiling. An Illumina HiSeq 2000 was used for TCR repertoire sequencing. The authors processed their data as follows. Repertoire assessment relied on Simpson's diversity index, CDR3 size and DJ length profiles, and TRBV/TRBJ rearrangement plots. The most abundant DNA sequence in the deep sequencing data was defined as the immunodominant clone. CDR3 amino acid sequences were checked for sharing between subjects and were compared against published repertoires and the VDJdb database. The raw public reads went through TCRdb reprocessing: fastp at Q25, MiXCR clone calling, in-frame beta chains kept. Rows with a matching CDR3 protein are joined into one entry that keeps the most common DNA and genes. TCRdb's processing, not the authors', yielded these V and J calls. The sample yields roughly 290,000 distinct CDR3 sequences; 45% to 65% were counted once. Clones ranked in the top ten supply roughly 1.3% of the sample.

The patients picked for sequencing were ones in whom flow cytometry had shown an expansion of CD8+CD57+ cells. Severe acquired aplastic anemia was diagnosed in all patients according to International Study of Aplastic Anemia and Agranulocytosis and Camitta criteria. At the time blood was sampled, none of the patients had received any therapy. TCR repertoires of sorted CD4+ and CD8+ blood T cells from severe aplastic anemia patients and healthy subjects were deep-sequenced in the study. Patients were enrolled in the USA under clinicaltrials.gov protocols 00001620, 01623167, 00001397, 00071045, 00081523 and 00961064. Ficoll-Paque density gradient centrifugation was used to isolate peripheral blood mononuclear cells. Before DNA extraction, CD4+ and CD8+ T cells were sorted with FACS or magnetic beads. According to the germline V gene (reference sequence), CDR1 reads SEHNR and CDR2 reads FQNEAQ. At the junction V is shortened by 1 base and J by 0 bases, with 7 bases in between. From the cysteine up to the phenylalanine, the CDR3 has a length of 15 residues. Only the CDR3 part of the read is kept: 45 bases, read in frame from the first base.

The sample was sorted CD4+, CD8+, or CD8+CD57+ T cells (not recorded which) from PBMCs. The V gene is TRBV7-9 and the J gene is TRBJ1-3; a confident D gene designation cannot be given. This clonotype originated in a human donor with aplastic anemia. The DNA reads TGTGCCAGCAGCTTAGGGGCACTCTCTGGAAACACCATATATTTT. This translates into CASSLGALSGNTIYF.